This TCR beta chain was observed in a study of naive and memory T cell subsets (dated by TCRdb to about 2017). Notes on the research overall: An open-source, UMI-based TCR alpha and beta sequencing pipeline was applied to sorted naive and memory peripheral blood T cell subsets. The results of the functional CMV T cell responses matched the IgG serology results in every case. RNA was DNase-treated and reverse transcribed with TCR constant-region primers, mostly using SuperScript III. Paper-wide results and their limitations: Once error correction was done, more than 90% of naive TCR sequences showed up just once, which made the naive abundance distributions much steeper than those of the memory subsets. The repertoire findings for the naive and memory subsets could not be validated, as no ground truth was available. TCR abundance followed a power law whose exponent differed between naive and memory subsets but was consistent across the three individuals. Gini index rose and Shannon and inverse Simpson diversity fell from naive through CM, EM and EMRA in both CD4 and CD8 cells. A clonotype was defined as a single alpha or beta chain sequence rather than as a paired alpha/beta receptor. A few larger clonotypes were present in naive repertoires, especially CD8 naive repertoires, and these clonotypes were possibly memory cells re-expressing CD45RA. RNA-based TCR counts may be influenced by expression changes linked to T cell activation and differentiation.

TCR alpha and beta chain libraries were amplified separately from the second PCR step onward. To determine each donor's CMV status, fresh PBMCs were stimulated overnight with CMV viral lysate, and IFNgamma production from CD4+ T cells was then assessed. Using Miltenyi beads, CD4 T cells were first positively selected, and CD8 T cells were then positively selected from the CD4-negative fraction. Cells were stained for CD3, CD4, CD8, CD45RA, CD27 and a live/dead dye and were sorted on a BD Aria II into four subsets based on CD45RA and CD27. Blood came from a few healthy volunteers, each fractionated into CD4 and CD8 T cells and then into four differentiation subsets. Approximately 120 ml of peripheral blood was taken from each donor, and PBMC were separated by density-gradient centrifugation on Ficoll-Paque PLUS. Sorted cells were lysed in RLT buffer, after which RNA was extracted using a Qiagen RNeasy kit and stored at -80 degrees C.

The method behind the library was UMI-ligation and nested PCR. The beta constant-region primer was an equimolar mix of two oligonucleotides covering both TRBC1 and TRBC2. Four rounds of PCR, combining the SP2 primer with nested alpha and beta constant-region primers, were used to amplify the ligated cDNA. T4 RNA ligase 1 ligated a single-stranded oligonucleotide carrying the SP2 primer and a 12-nucleotide UMI to the cDNA 3' end. The ligation reaction was kept at 16 degrees C for about 19-25 hours. PCR2 was typically performed as a SYBR Green qPCR and was stopped at a predetermined threshold so that over-amplification was prevented. All purifications after the first were performed with Agencourt AMPure XP magnetic beads. Library amounts were measured by Qubit and library quality was assessed on a TapeStation, where the main peak was expected at around 650 bp. Pooled libraries were sequenced on an Illumina MiSeq with v2 2x251 paired-end kits, typically giving roughly 0.95-2 million reads per sample. Each sample was pooled at approximately 4.3 nM, and roughly 5-7% PhiX was included to help cluster recognition. On the authors' methods: Decombinator assigned V and J genes to Demultiplexor-processed FASTQ reads by tag matching, allowing a single base-pair mismatch. By using UMIs, Collapsinator corrected both sequencing errors and the frequency errors caused by PCR heterogeneity. CDR3Translator translated TCRs and extracted CDR3s from the conserved cysteine to the FGXG phenylalanine, flagging non-productive sequences. Gini, Shannon entropy and inverse Simpson indices were calculated on repertoires that had been subsampled to equal numbers of UMI-defined TCRs. Within the linear range, a power law was fitted to clonotype abundance distributions using maximum likelihood. Similar UMI counts, unique TCR numbers and clonal distributions were obtained with the pipeline and with MIGEC on one naive CD8 sample. In one analysis, naive TCRs also found in any memory subset of the same donor were removed from the naive repertoire. Repertoires were searched for around 7,000 CMV-associated CDR3 sequences compiled from VDJdb and a published dataset. TCRdb ran its own pipeline on the public reads, namely fastp trimming at Q25 and MiXCR clone calling, and kept in-frame beta chains. Every distinct CDR3 protein forms one entry, paired with its most common genes and DNA. TCRdb, rather than the study authors, made the V and J calls. Here the sample has under 150,000 distinct CDR3 sequences; under 25% occur a single time. The ten largest clones take up about 0.6% of the sample.

Measured from the cysteine to the phenylalanine, the CDR3 is 13 residues long. The retained sequence is limited to the CDR3, 39 bases, with the frame set at the first base. In the germline V gene (reference sequence), CDR1 corresponds to LGHDT and CDR2 to YNNKEL. The V and J ends are trimmed by 4 bases and 8 bases, leaving 12 bases between them. With respect to this clonotype: Its antigen specificity is not known. Per-base quality was not reported, and no clone a single base away is much larger than it.

Sequenced: naive CD8+ T cells from blood. Reading the label with the study, this specimen's cell subset or site is: naive T cells, CD45RA high CD27+. The chain is made from TRBV3-1 and TRBJ2-1; the D gene assignment is ambiguous. This clonotype was obtained from a human donor in good health. The CDR3 protein sequence reads: CASSPPLSYEQFF. The sequenced DNA: TGTGCCAGCAGCCCCCCTCTCAGTTATGAGCAGTTCTTC.